The sequence of this T cell receptor beta chain was determined in a study of T-cell memory formation after mild COVID-19. Across the whole study: Largely, TCR clusters stayed within a single donor.

Concerning this clonotype itself: A read error may account for a junction end that differs from germline.

This CDR3 is built from 14 residues. Germline CDR1 SGHVS, CDR2 FQNEAQ. Each CDR3 protein gets one entry after TCRdb re-called the 5' RACE reads with MiXCR. The sample carries 270,000 or so distinct CDR3 sequences, roughly 18% recorded once. The TCR originated in a man younger than 35 who had mild COVID-19 (a few samples of this study predate the infection). Cell type and time point are not known. The V and J genes are TRBV7-8 and TRBJ1-2; D unclear. Sequencing was carried out using PBMCs or a T cell subset sorted from them (not recorded which). CDR3 sequence (DNA): TGTGCCAGCACCTTAGGAGGGCAGAAGACTGGCTACACCTTC. It specifies CASTLGGQKTGYTF.